This record covers a single TCR beta chain. The antigen remains unidentified. Both subsets, CD45RA+ naive and CD45RA-negative memory, were split from the CD4+ cells. This sample was included in a study of shared clonotypes between healthy human individuals. Study overall: Per-donor plates numbered three CD4 naive, three CD4 memory, two CD8 naive and one CD8 memory. Study results and limitations: Measured sharing among donors was expected to vary with sequencing depth. Rarefaction demonstrated incomplete sorted-subset sequencing despite large depth.

Profiled with immunoSEQ multiplex PCR; TCRdb holds only in-frame clones, not every one. The sample contains roughly 1.5 million clones, 95% to 99% of which appear only once. The CDR3 runs to 14 residues. Trimming took 6 bases from V and 0 from J; bases not matched to a gene: 1. Germline V gene lookup returns CDR1 SGHAT and CDR2 FQNNGV. The chain couples TRBV11-2 to TRBJ1-1; 10 bases match TRBD1. This receptor was taken from a man aged 25 to 40 in good health. The specimen was naive CD4+ T cells sorted from blood. Specified subset: CD45RA+ positively selected. Written as DNA, the CDR3 is TGTGCCAGCAGGGACAGGGGGATGAACACTGAAGCTTTCTTT. It encodes CASRDRGMNTEAFF.